This note documents a single T cell receptor (beta chain) sequence. Its antigen is not known. This sample was taken from a study of identical twins. The study, taken as a whole, reports: Cord blood beta clonotypes that were abundant carried fewer insertions, and memory repertoires showed no such trend. Alpha sequences out of frame and shared by twins had excess low generation probability.

Healthy Caucasians, and only they, were the donors. Addition of a universal primer site occurred through template switching, and cDNA carried unique molecular identifiers. Using its own MiXCR run on the 5' RACE reads, TCRdb lists one record per CDR3 protein. The table has some 590,000 distinct CDR3 sequences, 9% to 10% seen once. The CDR3 has 15 residues. Trimming stripped 2 bases from V and 7 bases from J, with 15 bases between. Per germline, CDR1 SGHVS and CDR2 FQNEAQ. These same data were also listed under a study on yellow fever vaccine responses in identical twins.

This TCR derives from a woman in her late teens or twenties in good health. Sequencing was done on a sample of PBMCs. The V gene is TRBV7-8, the J gene TRBJ2-1; a weak D match, TRBD2 (5 bases). In nucleotides, the CDR3 is TGTGCCAGCAGCTTAACCCTAGCATGGTTGAATGAGCAGTTCTTC. Translation gives CASSLTLAWLNEQFF.